This TCR beta chain was captured in a study of T cells in Graves' hyperthyroidism and ophthalmopathy. Looking at the study overall: Specimen type is peripheral blood, collected at initial diagnosis prior to any treatment.

General study findings and limits: Blood also showed most of the thyroid clonotypes that were expanded above 0.001. Researchers report that a 13 V-J model separated ophthalmopathy from stable hyperthyroidism.

Amplification yielded TCR beta CDR3 regions, with RNA transcripts as the source. Carried out on the TCR CDR3, a first-round RT-PCR used the HTBI primer set. One entry per CDR3 protein, called by TCRdb with MiXCR from the multiplex PCR reads. In the table there are around 400,000 distinct CDR3 sequences, approximately 14% of which are singletons. The CDR3 length is 14 residues. CDR1 and CDR2 from the germline V gene are DFQATT and SNEGSKA (reference sequence). V lost 3 bases to trimming and J lost 1 base, with 9 bases between them. Diagnoses were established using clinical symptoms, serum thyroxine and TRAb, thyroid ultrasound and orbital computed tomography. This clonotype has a count of ten or more. Its specificity is not known.

Sequenced input: blood. The gene calls are TRBV20-1 and TRBJ2-2, with D tentatively TRBD2 (5 bases). The clonotype comes from a woman aged 18 to 35 with Graves' hyperthyroidism that later progressed to Graves' ophthalmopathy. The CDR3 sequence: CSARGRENTGELFF. The CDR3 coding sequence is TGCAGTGCTAGGGGTCGGGAGAACACCGGGGAGCTGTTTTTT.